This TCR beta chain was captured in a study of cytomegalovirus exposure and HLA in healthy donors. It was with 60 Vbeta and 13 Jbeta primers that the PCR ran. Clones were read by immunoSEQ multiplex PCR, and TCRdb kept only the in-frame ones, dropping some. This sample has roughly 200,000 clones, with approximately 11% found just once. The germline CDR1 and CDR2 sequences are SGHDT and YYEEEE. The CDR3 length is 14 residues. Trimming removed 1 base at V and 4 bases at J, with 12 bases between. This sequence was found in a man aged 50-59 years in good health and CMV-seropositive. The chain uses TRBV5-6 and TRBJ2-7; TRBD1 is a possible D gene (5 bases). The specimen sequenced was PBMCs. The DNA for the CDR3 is TGTGCCAGCAGCTTGATAGGAAAGGGGTACGAGCAGTACTTC. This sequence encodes CASSLIGKGYEQYF.